The clone carrying this T cell receptor (beta chain) was detected only once. Its antigen is as yet unknown. This record comes from a study of cytomegalovirus exposure and HLA in healthy donors. The CDR3 consists of 17 residues. Germline V gives CDR1 SGHTA, CDR2 FQGNSA. Trimming removed 4 bases from V and 5 bases from J; junction bases left unmatched: 10. The study ran its PCR with 60 Vbeta and 13 Jbeta primers. Under the authors' procedure: An analysis performed later counted about 80 million unique TCR beta chains (roughly 11 million of them shared). Profiling relied on immunoSEQ multiplex PCR, and the TCRdb table lists in-frame clones only, not all of them. The V and J calls and clone size were taken over from that table, and D and trimming were inferred from the DNA. The sample consists of under 200,000 clones, 80% of them appearing once. Findings and caveats of the study: Researchers had no immune exposure information except CMV serostatus available.

This TCR came from a woman in her forties or fifties in good health and CMV-seronegative. The sample comprised PBMCs. The rearrangement joins TRBV7-2 to TRBJ2-1; 11 positions agree with TRBD2. The CDR3: CASSSQRGSGRDNEQFF. CDR3 coding DNA: TGTGCCAGCAGCTCCCAAAGAGGTAGCGGGAGGGACAATGAGCAGTTCTTC.